Listed below are T cell receptor beta chains from one sample, sequenced in a study of cytomegalovirus exposure and HLA in healthy donors. Sequencing was performed with immunoSEQ multiplex PCR; in TCRdb, only in-frame clones are kept and a portion is missing. The table records more than 90,000 clones, 65% to 80% of them present only once. Sequences were obtained from PBMCs. Receptor source: a human donor in good health. Both conserved end residues are part of each CDR3. The D gene is left open where the match is weak. Some rows have no size entry. The others give once, few or many, or a class for an expanded clone.

size,V,J,D,CDR3,DNA
NA,TRBV29-1,TRBJ1-2,TRBD1,CSVLTRQGSDYGYTF,TGCAGCGTCCTCACCCGACAGGGATCAGACTATGGCTACACCTTC
once,TRBV5-6,TRBJ1-2,TRBD1,CASSLGVPDRVLGLGYTF,TGTGCCAGCAGCTTGGGAGTTCCGGACAGGGTCTTGGGTCTTGGCTACACCTTC
NA,TRBV5-5,TRBJ1-5,TRBD1,CASSWGTDLGQPQHF,TGTGCCAGCAGCTGGGGGACAGACCTCGGCCAACCCCAGCATTTT
once,TRBV10-3,TRBJ1-5,NA,CAISEQGPNQPQHF,TGTGCCATCAGTGAACAGGGTCCTAATCAGCCCCAGCATTTT
NA,TRBV5-1,TRBJ2-7,NA,CASSLGLQGSEQYF,TGCGCCAGCAGCTTGGGACTACAGGGAAGCGAGCAGTACTTC
NA,TRBV5-1,TRBJ2-7,TRBD1,CASSLQGAGDEQYF,TGCGCCAGCAGCTTGCAGGGGGCAGGAGACGAGCAGTACTTC
NA,TRBV29-1,TRBJ1-1,NA,CSVLSGMNTEAFF,TGCAGCGTCCTATCGGGGATGAACACTGAAGCTTTCTTT
NA,TRBV6-1,TRBJ1-1,TRBD1,CASSEAGSGVRGLNTEAFF,TGTGCCAGCAGTGAAGCGGGGTCAGGCGTCAGGGGGTTGAACACTGAAGCTTTCTTT
once,TRBV5-1,TRBJ2-1,TRBD1,CASSFATGQVIPSSYNEQFF,TGCGCCAGCAGCTTTGCAACGGGACAGGTGATCCCTAGCTCCTACAATGAGCAGTTCTTC
NA,TRBV29-1,TRBJ1-2,TRBD1,CSVDHTGGAGYGYTF,TGCAGCGTCGATCATACAGGGGGCGCTGGCTATGGCTACACCTTC
NA,TRBV5-4,TRBJ2-2,TRBD2,CASSPPLARTGELFF,TGTGCCAGCAGCCCGCCACTAGCGAGAACCGGGGAGCTGTTTTTT
NA,TRBV9,TRBJ2-2,TRBD2,CASSALQTSGHGELFF,TGTGCCAGCAGCGCCCTTCAAACTAGCGGTCACGGGGAGCTGTTTTTT
NA,TRBV30,TRBJ1-2,TRBD1,CAWGRAKTGTGGIRGYTF,TGTGCCTGGGGGAGGGCAAAGACCGGGACAGGGGGGATTCGTGGCTACACCTTC
NA,TRBV5-1,TRBJ2-1,TRBD2,CASSLDGTSDHEQFF,TGCGCCAGCAGCTTGGATGGGACTAGCGACCATGAGCAGTTCTTC
NA,TRBV27,TRBJ1-6,TRBD1,CASSLDHRGVTKVHF,TGTGCCAGCAGTTTGGATCACAGGGGGGTTACAAAGGTCCACTTT
NA,TRBV18,TRBJ1-3,NA,CASSTDSTISGNTIYF,TGTGCCAGCTCCACGGACAGCACTATCTCTGGAAACACCATATATTTT
once,TRBV10-3,TRBJ2-1,TRBD1,CAISESILGTGTNEQFF,TGTGCCATCAGTGAGTCTATTCTAGGGACAGGGACTAATGAGCAGTTCTTC
NA,TRBV14,TRBJ1-1,NA,CASSQVALSVGGTEAFF,TGTGCCAGCAGCCAAGTGGCACTGTCAGTAGGCGGGACTGAAGCTTTCTTT
NA,TRBV6-1,TRBJ2-7,NA,CATMTTPEQYF,TGTGCCACGATGACTACCCCCGAGCAGTACTTC
NA,TRBV6-1,TRBJ2-1,TRBD1,CASSEVRQGNEQFF,TGTGCCAGCAGTGAAGTAAGACAGGGGAATGAGCAGTTCTTC
NA,TRBV7-9,TRBJ1-1,TRBD1,CASSLDRGEAFF,TGTGCCAGCAGCTTAGACAGGGGGGAAGCTTTCTTT
NA,TRBV30,TRBJ2-3,TRBD1,CAWKVGQAPTDTQYF,TGTGCCTGGAAAGTAGGACAGGCACCCACAGATACGCAGTATTTT
NA,TRBV13,TRBJ1-2,TRBD1,CASSLGDRSYGYTF,TGTGCCAGCAGCTTAGGGGACAGGAGCTATGGCTACACCTTC
NA,TRBV5-1,TRBJ2-7,NA,CASSLTAASYEQYF,TGCGCCAGCAGCTTGACAGCTGCCTCCTACGAGCAGTACTTC
few,TRBV19,TRBJ1-1,TRBD1,CASSIGEDRGGGRTEAFF,TGTGCCAGTAGTATAGGGGAGGACAGGGGAGGTGGTAGGACTGAAGCTTTCTTT
NA,TRBV4-1,TRBJ1-6,TRBD1,CASSQASGQYNSPLHF,TGCGCCAGCAGCCAAGCGTCGGGACAGTATAATTCACCCCTCCACTTT
few,TRBV2,TRBJ2-6,TRBD1,CASRRQGAGANVLTF,TGTGCCAGCAGGAGACAGGGGGCTGGGGCCAACGTCCTGACTTTC
NA,TRBV18,TRBJ2-7,NA,CASSPGAPNGEQYF,TGTGCCAGCTCACCAGGGGCCCCCAACGGTGAGCAGTACTTC
NA,TRBV6-1,TRBJ1-2,NA,CANTGLYDYGYPF,TGTGCCAACACAGGGCTTTACGACTATGGCTACCCCTTC
NA,TRBV7-8,TRBJ1-6,TRBD1,CASSSRNRGSPLHF,TGTGCCAGCAGCTCGAGGAACAGGGGATCACCCCTCCACTTT
NA,TRBV5-6,TRBJ1-1,TRBD1,CASSRTGVTEAFF,TGTGCCAGCAGCAGAACAGGGGTCACTGAAGCTTTCTTT
once,TRBV6-5,TRBJ1-5,NA,CASRRRSGNQPQHF,TGTGCCAGCCGGAGGCGGAGTGGGAATCAGCCCCAGCATTTT
NA,TRBV19,TRBJ2-1,TRBD2,CASRIAGGNSYNEQFF,TGTGCCAGTAGAATCGCGGGAGGGAATTCCTACAATGAGCAGTTCTTC
NA,TRBV5-1,TRBJ1-2,NA,CASSLSGLTNSNYGYTF,TGCGCCAGCAGCTTATCGGGACTGACGAACTCAAACTATGGCTACACCTTC
NA,TRBV7-9,TRBJ2-7,NA,CASSSRGTYAYEQYF,TGTGCCAGCAGCTCCCGAGGGACATATGCCTACGAGCAGTACTTC
NA,TRBV5-1,TRBJ2-2,TRBD1,CASSLDGTGIGELFF,TGCGCCAGCAGCTTGGACGGGACAGGGATCGGGGAGCTGTTTTTT
NA,TRBV2,TRBJ1-2,NA,CASRTGNMNYGYTF,TGTGCCAGCAGGACAGGAAACATGAACTATGGCTACACCTTC
NA,TRBV29-1,TRBJ1-1,NA,CSSRGYTEAFF,TGCAGCTCAAGGGGTTACACTGAAGCTTTCTTT
NA,TRBV30,TRBJ2-1,NA,CAWSHSYNEQFF,TGTGCCTGGAGCCACTCCTACAATGAGCAGTTCTTC
NA,TRBV29-1,TRBJ1-1,TRBD1,CSAGSGGFTEAFF,TGCAGCGCGGGCTCAGGGGGGTTCACTGAAGCTTTCTTT
NA,TRBV7-2,TRBJ1-1,TRBD1,CASSLTGGTEAFF,TGTGCCAGCAGTTTGACAGGGGGCACTGAAGCTTTCTTT
NA,TRBV9,TRBJ2-2,TRBD1,CASSVVDRGANTGELFF,TGTGCCAGCAGCGTAGTCGACAGGGGCGCTAACACCGGGGAGCTGTTTTTT
NA,TRBV2,TRBJ2-7,NA,CASSEFGVNGEQYF,TGTGCCAGCAGTGAATTCGGGGTGAACGGCGAGCAGTACTTC
NA,TRBV5-6,TRBJ1-2,NA,CASSSLGTTVRSYGYTF,TGTGCCAGCAGCTCGCTCGGTACGACTGTACGTAGCTATGGCTACACCTTC
NA,TRBV5-1,TRBJ2-7,NA,CASSLQQTYEQYF,TGCGCCAGCAGCTTGCAACAGACCTACGAGCAGTACTTC
NA,TRBV30,TRBJ1-1,NA,CAWAGLSEAFF,TGTGCCTGGGCAGGGCTCTCTGAAGCTTTCTTT
NA,TRBV6-1,TRBJ1-2,TRBD1,CASSTDRGLLGYTF,TGTGCCAGCAGTACTGACAGGGGGCTTCTTGGCTACACCTTC
few,TRBV7-8,TRBJ2-7,NA,CASRLRDTSSYEQYF,TGTGCCAGCAGGTTGAGGGACACCAGCTCCTACGAGCAGTACTTC
once,TRBV7-9,TRBJ1-2,NA,CASSLATGTNYGYTF,TGTGCCAGCAGCTTAGCTACGGGGACTAACTATGGCTACACCTTC
NA,TRBV5-5,TRBJ2-7,TRBD2,CASSLIAGGYEQYF,TGTGCCAGCAGCTTAATAGCGGGAGGGTACGAGCAGTACTTC
NA,TRBV5-8,TRBJ2-2,NA,CASTPSRLAIPPGELFF,TGTGCCAGCACCCCTTCCCGGCTAGCCATCCCCCCCGGGGAGCTGTTTTTT
NA,TRBV29-1,TRBJ2-2,TRBD1,CSARDRVSPNTGELFF,TGCAGCGCCCGGGACAGGGTTTCCCCCAACACCGGGGAGCTGTTTTTT
few,TRBV4-3,TRBJ2-2,NA,CASSQSPGTGELFF,TGCGCCAGCAGCCAGTCTCCGGGCACCGGGGAGCTGTTTTTT
NA,TRBV6-1,TRBJ2-5,NA,CASRSRETQYF,TGTGCCAGCAGGTCCCGGGAGACCCAGTACTTC
NA,TRBV19,TRBJ1-5,TRBD1,CASSIGPGAISGTGGRQPQHF,TGTGCCAGTAGTATAGGTCCAGGCGCCATCTCCGGGACAGGGGGCCGCCAGCCCCAGCATTTT
NA,TRBV14,TRBJ2-2,TRBD2,CASSQVAGPFGELFF,TGTGCCAGCAGCCAAGTAGCGGGACCTTTCGGGGAGCTGTTTTTT